The 11 T cell receptor beta chains presented below share a single source sample, sequenced in a study of PD-1 blockade in mismatch repair-deficient tumors listed by TCRdb under 2017. The library relied on the immunoSEQ multiplex PCR assay. Here the immuneACCESS table is served through TCRdb, limited to in-frame sequences with V and J called. Missing clones are a known gap in these copies; in checked studies unresolved V genes cover under half, and the rest lacks a known reason. Across this sample there are 130,000 or so clones, with more than 85% seen only once. The biggest ten clones account for roughly 13% of the sample. The source material was peripheral blood, sampled 44 weeks after starting pembrolizumab. The receptor set was obtained from an adult with mismatch repair-deficient cancer.

The chain has TRBV11-2 and TRBJ2-5, with unresolved D. CDR3 length: 14 residues. Germline CDR1 and CDR2: SGHAT and FQNNGV. With 6 bases removed from V and 5 bases from J, the gap between germline ends came to 16 bases. In DNA form, the CDR3 reads TGTGCCAGCAGTTCCCACACCCCCCCCGAGACCCAGTACTTC. Translation gives CASSSHTPPETQYF.

The gene calls are TRBV5-1 and TRBJ2-7; D call uncertain. The V gene lost 1 base and the J gene lost 6 bases, with 8 bases spanning the gap. The V gene's germline CDR1 is SGHRS and CDR2 YFSETQ. The length of the CDR3 is 12 residues. CDR3 protein: CASSLFVGEQYF. The DNA for the CDR3 is TGCGCCAGCAGCTTGTTCGTCGGCGAGCAGTACTTC.

The rearrangement uses TRBV7-9 and TRBJ2-1, with D perhaps assigned TRBD1 or TRBD2 (5 bases each). The CDR3 loop spans 15 amino acids. Germline values: CDR1 SEHNR, CDR2 FQNEAQ (reference sequence). Trimming left V 3 bases short and J 6 bases short, with 15 bases between. The CDR3 DNA sequence: TGTGCCAGCAGCTTCCGGGCCGAGGGGTTCAATGAGCAGTTCTTC. It specifies CASSFRAEGFNEQFF.

The J gene is TRBJ2-1, the V gene TRBV29-1; 7 bases match TRBD2. Losses at the gene ends were 2 bases for V and 3 bases for J; bases not matched to a gene: 16. This CDR3 has 18 residues. Germline V gene data show CDR1 as SQVTM and CDR2 as ANQGSEA. The CDR3 protein is CSVEIRPLRTSLYNEQFF. In DNA, the CDR3 is TGCAGCGTTGAAATCCGCCCTTTGAGGACTAGTCTCTACAATGAGCAGTTCTTC.

This rearrangement joins TRBV5-1 to TRBJ2-5, with 8 positions matching TRBD2. This CDR3 has 16 amino acids. V trimming: 4 bases; J trimming: 4 bases; junction bases outside the gene matches: 12. Germline V CDR1 and CDR2: SGHRS, YFSETQ. CDR3 bases: TGCGCCAGCAGCGTATCCGGGACTAGGGGCGGAGAGACCCAGTACTTC. This sequence encodes CASSVSGTRGGETQYF.

J is TRBJ2-7 and V is TRBV14, with TRBD2 matching over 9 bases. The CDR3 has 20 residues. The germline gives CDR1 SGHDN, CDR2 FVKESK. J gave up 2 bases and V 1 base, and 18 bases lay outside the gene matches. In DNA form, the CDR3 reads TGTGCCAGCAGCCAAGCTCTCGCGGGAGGGCCTACCTTTAGGCCCTACGAGCAGTACTTC. Translating it yields CASSQALAGGPTFRPYEQYF.

The J gene is TRBJ1-1, the V gene TRBV5-1; 7 nucleotides match TRBD1. The CDR3 is 15 amino acids. Trimming removed 1 base from V and 5 bases from J; junction bases left unmatched: 8. Germline assignment: CDR1 SGHRS and CDR2 YFSETQ. The DNA for the CDR3 is TGCGCCAGCAGCTTGTCACAGGGGAGGGGAACTGAAGCTTTCTTT. It yields the protein CASSLSQGRGTEAFF. Full variable domain (remainder filled in from reference TRBV5-1 and TRBJ1-1): KAGVTQTPRYLIKTRGQQVTLSCSPISGHRSVSWYQQTPGQGLQFLFEYFSETQRNKGNFPGRFSGRQFSNSRSEMNVSTLELGDSALYLCASSLSQGRGTEAFFGQGTRLTVV.

This clone was counted only a few times. CDR3 coding DNA: TGTGCCAGCAGCCCTAGTTCGGCCAGGCCGGGTACGCAGTATTTT. This codes for CASSPSSARPGTQYF. The rearrangement links TRBV5-4 to TRBJ2-3; D unresolved. The CDR3 loop spans 15 amino acids. Trimming took off 4 bases at V and 8 bases at J, with 20 bases between the two ends. Germline-derived CDR1 and CDR2 are SGHNT and YYREEE (reference sequence). The full variable domain, in which reference TRBV5-4 and TRBJ2-3 provide the parts outside the CDR3, is ETGVTQSPTHLIKTRGQQVTLRCSSQSGHNTVSWYQQALGQGPQFIFQYYREEENGRGNFPPRFSGLQFPNYSSELNVNALELDDSALYLCASSPSSARPGTQYFGPGTRLTVL.

With regard to this clone: This same CDR3 is encoded by further DNA sequences in the sample. V gene TRBV5-5 combines with J gene TRBJ2-1, with no clear D. Trimming pared 0 bases from V and 5 bases from J, leaving 3 bases between. CDR1 is SGHKS, CDR2 YYEKEE, per germline (reference sequence). The CDR3 totals 12 residues. The CDR3 loop reads CASSLVDNEQFF. In nucleotides, the CDR3 is TGTGCCAGCAGCTTGGTGGACAATGAGCAGTTCTTC.

The table lists this clone with a count of one. This chain uses TRBV4-1 with TRBJ2-3; D is perhaps TRBD2 (6 bases). This CDR3 region has 18 residues. V shed 2 bases and J shed 1 base, with 19 bases lying between them. Germline loops: CDR1 MGHRA, CDR2 YSYEKL. As DNA, the CDR3 is TGCGCCAGCAGCCAAATCGGAAAAACTAGCTACGGCACAGATACGCAGTATTTT. Its translation is CASSQIGKTSYGTDTQYF.

In its sample, this clone was seen once. The V and J genes are TRBV4-3 and TRBJ2-1, with 9 positions matching TRBD2. Germline loops: CDR1 LGHNA, CDR2 YSLEER. V dropped 0 bases and J dropped 8; count of bases not matched to a gene: 11. The CDR3 consists of 17 residues. The CDR3 loop reads CASSQELAGAPWDEQFF. In DNA form, the CDR3 reads TGCGCCAGCAGCCAAGAGTTAGCGGGAGCCCCTTGGGATGAGCAGTTCTTC.